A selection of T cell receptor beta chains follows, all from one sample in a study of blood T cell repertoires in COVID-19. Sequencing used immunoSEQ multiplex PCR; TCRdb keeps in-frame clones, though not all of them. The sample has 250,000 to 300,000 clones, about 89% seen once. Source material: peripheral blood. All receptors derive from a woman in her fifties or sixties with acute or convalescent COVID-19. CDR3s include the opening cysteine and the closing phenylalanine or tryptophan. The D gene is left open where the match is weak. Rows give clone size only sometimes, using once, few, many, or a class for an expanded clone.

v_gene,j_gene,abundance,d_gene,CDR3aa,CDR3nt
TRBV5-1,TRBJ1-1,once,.,CASSLTGQRSTEAFF,TGCGCCAGCAGCTTGACGGGACAAAGAAGCACTGAAGCTTTCTTT
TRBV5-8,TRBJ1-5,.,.,CASSLGTSNQPQHF,TGTGCCAGCAGCTTGGGGACAAGCAATCAGCCCCAGCATTTT
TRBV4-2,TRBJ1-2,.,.,CASSQDGSRGYGYTF,TGTGCCAGCAGCCAAGATGGATCCCGGGGGTATGGCTACACCTTC
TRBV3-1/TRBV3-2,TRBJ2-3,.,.,CASSKLSPDTQYF,TGTGCCAGCAGCAAACTCTCTCCAGATACGCAGTATTTT
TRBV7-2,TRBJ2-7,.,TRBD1,CASSLDFGQGRNEQYF,TGTGCCAGCAGCTTAGACTTTGGACAGGGTAGGAACGAGCAGTACTTC
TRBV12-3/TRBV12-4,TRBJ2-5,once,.,CASSLSGAETQYF,TGTGCCAGCAGTTTATCAGGGGCGGAGACCCAGTACTTC
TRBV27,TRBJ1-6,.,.,CASSLWELHSPLHF,TGTGCCAGCAGTTTATGGGAGTTACATTCACCCCTCCACTTT
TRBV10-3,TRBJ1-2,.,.,CATGQNYGYTF,TGTGCCACGGGACAAAACTATGGCTACACCTTC
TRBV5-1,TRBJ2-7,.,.,CASRSTSYEQYF,TGCGCCAGCCGGAGTACCTCCTACGAGCAGTACTTC
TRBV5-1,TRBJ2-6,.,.,CASSLRGAPSGANVLTF,TGCGCCAGCAGCTTGAGAGGTGCCCCCTCTGGGGCCAACGTCCTGACTTTC
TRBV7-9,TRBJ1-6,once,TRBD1,CASSSGTGVGSPLHF,TGTGCCAGCAGCTCCGGGACAGGGGTAGGGTCACCCCTCCACTTT
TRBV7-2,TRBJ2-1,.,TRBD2,CASSSTSSSYNEQFF,TGTGCCAGCAGCTCGACTAGCAGCTCCTACAATGAGCAGTTCTTC
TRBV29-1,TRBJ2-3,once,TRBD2,CSPAREVAQYF,TGCAGCCCCGCCCGGGAGGTTGCGCAGTATTTT
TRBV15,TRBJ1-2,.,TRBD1,CATSSRQGAYGYTF,TGTGCCACCAGCAGTCGACAGGGGGCTTATGGCTACACCTTC
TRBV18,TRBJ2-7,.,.,CASSLAETEQYF,TGTGCCAGCTCACTCGCCGAGACAGAGCAGTACTTC
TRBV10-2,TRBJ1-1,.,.,CASSDSGEGTEAFF,TGCGCCAGCAGTGATTCGGGTGAGGGCACTGAAGCTTTCTTT
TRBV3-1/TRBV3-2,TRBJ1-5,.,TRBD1,CASSPSPGTGDWNQPQHF,TGTGCCAGCAGCCCCAGTCCCGGGACAGGGGACTGGAATCAGCCCCAGCATTTT
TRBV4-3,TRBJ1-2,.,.,CASSQEGGTGANYGYTF,TGCGCCAGCAGCCAAGAGGGGGGGACGGGAGCTAACTATGGCTACACCTTC
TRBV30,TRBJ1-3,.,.,CAWSRQVIPGNTIYF,TGTGCCTGGAGTAGACAGGTGATCCCTGGAAACACCATATATTTT
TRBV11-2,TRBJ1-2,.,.,CASSRKNSSHGYTF,TGTGCCAGCAGCCGGAAAAACAGTTCTCATGGCTACACCTTC
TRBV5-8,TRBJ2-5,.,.,CASTLQGTRAETQYF,TGTGCCAGCACCCTTCAGGGGACCCGGGCGGAGACCCAGTACTTC
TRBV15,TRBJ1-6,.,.,CATSRKSGGSYNSPLHF,TGTGCCACCAGCAGAAAATCGGGGGGTTCCTATAATTCACCCCTCCACTTT
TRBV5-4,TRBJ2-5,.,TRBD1,CASSPGQGGGTQYF,TGTGCCAGCAGCCCGGGACAGGGGGGAGGGACCCAGTACTTC
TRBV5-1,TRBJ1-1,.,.,CASSFSQGTEAFF,TGCGCCAGCAGTTTCTCACAGGGCACTGAAGCTTTCTTT
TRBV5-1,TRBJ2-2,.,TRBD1,CASSWGTGSTGELFF,TGCGCCAGCAGCTGGGGGACAGGGTCCACCGGGGAGCTGTTTTTT
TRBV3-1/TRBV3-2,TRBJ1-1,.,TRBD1,CASSQGQGLSEAFF,TGTGCCAGCAGCCAAGGACAGGGCTTATCTGAAGCTTTCTTT
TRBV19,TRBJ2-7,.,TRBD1,CASSILTGFGTYEQYF,TGTGCCAGTAGTATCCTGACAGGGTTCGGAACCTACGAGCAGTACTTC
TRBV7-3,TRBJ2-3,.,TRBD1,CASSLIGGGKRGTDTQYF,TGTGCCAGCAGCTTAATAGGGGGCGGAAAGAGGGGCACAGATACGCAGTATTTT
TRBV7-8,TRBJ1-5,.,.,CASSLVWGQLVQPQHF,TGTGCCAGCAGCTTAGTGTGGGGGCAATTAGTGCAGCCCCAGCATTTT
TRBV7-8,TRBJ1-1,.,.,CASSAVSGTEAFF,TGTGCCAGCAGCGCAGTGTCGGGCACTGAAGCTTTCTTT
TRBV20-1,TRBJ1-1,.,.,CSATRGTEAFF,TGCAGTGCTACCCGGGGGACGGAAGCTTTCTTT